This T cell receptor beta chain was retrieved from a study of T cell responses to AZD1222 COVID-19 vaccine. The study, taken as a whole, reports: White British ancestry dominated among donors, who included more females, and clonal diversity was possibly underestimated. Spike regions recognized by vaccine-associated CD4 TCRs spanned the protein, led by 160-218 and 743-854. Of spike-specific TCRs, nearly half reportedly target regions left unmutated in variants.

Second doses that came at about 4 or about 12 weeks were put together. Produced via immunoSEQ multiplex PCR; TCRdb's table is partial and in-frame only. The data show about 110,000 clones, approximately 90% seen once. Germline CDR1 reads MDHEN; CDR2 reads SYDVKM. V was pared by 8 bases and J by 4 bases, with 11 bases between. The CDR3 totals 12 residues. Points on this clone: Its antigen is undetermined.

Specimen: peripheral blood, collected 28 days after the second AZD1222 dose. This sequence originates from an adult who received the AZD1222 COVID-19 vaccine. The genes are TRBV28 and TRBJ1-2; D gene ambiguous. CDR3 in DNA: TGTGCCAGCGGTATGGTGTTCTATGGCTACACCTTC. Protein: CASGMVFYGYTF.